A single sample is the source of the 18 T cell receptor beta chains below, sequenced in a study of blood T cell repertoires in COVID-19. TCRdb keeps only in-frame clones here, not all; method: immunoSEQ multiplex PCR. The sample has 200,000 to 250,000 clones; 86% are singletons. Sequences were obtained from PBMCs or T cells enriched from blood (not recorded which). The source is a woman aged 50 to 60 who had recovered from COVID-19.

The CDR3 protein is CAILTGDGNTIYF. The CDR3 DNA sequence: TGTGCCATCCTAACAGGGGACGGAAACACCATATATTTT. The chain has TRBV12-3 or TRBV12-4 and TRBJ1-3; 7 nucleotides agree with TRBD1. The CDR3 contains 13 residues. V lost 10 bases, J lost 4 bases, and 7 bases stayed unmatched.

This clone was detected once. The rearrangement joins TRBV10-2 to TRBJ1-2; D is ambiguous. Germline V gene sequence: CDR1 WSHSY, CDR2 SAAADI. V was shortened by 3 bases and J by 4 bases, with 12 bases between the two germline ends. The CDR3 is 14 amino acids. The DNA of the CDR3 is TGCGCCAGCAGTGACCCGGTAGGGAGCTATGGCTACACCTTC. Translated, it gives CASSDPVGSYGYTF.

The CDR3 DNA reads as TGTGCCAGCAGTTCCCGTAGGGGCAGGGGGAACACTGAAGCTTTCTTT. This translates into CASSSRRGRGNTEAFF. The genes are TRBV6-5 and TRBJ1-1, with a weak D call TRBD1 (6 bases). Trimming cost V 4 bases and J 1 base, with 16 bases left between them. The germline gives CDR1 MNHEY, CDR2 SVGAGI. This CDR3 region has 16 residues.

V and J are TRBV6-5 and TRBJ1-5; 9 bases are a match to TRBD1. This CDR3 has 13 amino acids. Germline CDR1 is MNHEY and CDR2 is SVGAGI. V lost 6 bases, J lost 5 bases, and 2 bases stayed unmatched. CDR3 loop: CASSRDRDQPQHF. The CDR3 bases are TGTGCCAGCAGCCGGGACAGGGATCAGCCCCAGCATTTT.

The chain uses TRBV9 and TRBJ2-7; 12 bases line up with TRBD1. Germline assignment: CDR1 SGDLS and CDR2 YYNGEE. V trimming: 3 bases; J trimming: 4 bases; junction bases outside the gene matches: 5. This CDR3 has 15 residues. The CDR3 nucleotides are TGTGCCAGCAGCGAGGGACAGGGGGCGCCGTACGAGCAGTACTTC. Amino acids: CASSEGQGAPYEQYF.

The chain combines TRBV6-4 with TRBJ2-1, with D possibly matching TRBD2 (5 bases). Germline V gene data show CDR1 as MRHNA and CDR2 as SNTAGT. The ends were cut back, 4 bases at V and 8 bases at J, with 9 bases in the middle. This CDR3 region has 12 residues. CDR3 protein: CASSGGADEQFF. CDR3 DNA: TGTGCCAGCAGTGGGGGAGCGGATGAGCAGTTCTTC.

This clone was found a few times. The CDR3 nucleotides read TGTGCCAGTAGCTGGGACACTGCAACTAATGAAAAACTGTTTTTT. Its protein product is CASSWDTATNEKLFF. The rearrangement joins TRBV19 to TRBJ1-4, with D perhaps TRBD1 (6 bases). There are 15 residues in the CDR3. The germline V gene encodes CDR1 LNHDA and CDR2 SQIVND (reference sequence). V was cut by 6 bases and J by 0 bases, with 11 bases left in between.

The rearrangement links TRBV5-4 to TRBJ2-3, with 8 bases fitting TRBD1. V lost 4 bases and J lost 6; bases outside the gene matches: 4. This CDR3 is 13 amino acids long. Germline V gene data show CDR1 as SGHNT and CDR2 as YYREEE (reference sequence). For the CDR3, the DNA is TGTGCCAGCAGCCCGGACAGGGACGATACGCAGTATTTT. It codes for CASSPDRDDTQYF.

This chain connects TRBV7-9 to TRBJ2-7; no clear D. V dropped 3 bases and J dropped 3 bases, with 12 bases sitting between them. In germline, CDR1 is SEHNR, CDR2 FQNEAQ (reference sequence). The CDR3 is made up of 14 amino acids. The CDR3 DNA sequence: TGTGCCAGCAGCTTTTATCCACAAGACTACGAGCAGTACTTC. Its protein is CASSFYPQDYEQYF.

The chain combines TRBV7-2 with TRBJ1-2; perhaps TRBD1 as D (5 bases). Germline V gives CDR1 SGHTA, CDR2 FQGNSA. Trimming took off 1 base at V and 0 bases at J, with 18 bases between the two ends. The CDR3 length is 18 residues. The CDR3 DNA is TGTGCCAGCAGCTTAGACCAAGCGATCGACAGAGCTAACTATGGCTACACCTTC. Translating it yields CASSLDQAIDRANYGYTF. The full variable domain, with the rest looked up from reference TRBV7-2 and TRBJ1-2, is GAGVSQSPSNKVTEKGKDVELRCDPISGHTALYWYRQSLGQGLEFLIYFQGNSAPDKSGLPSDRFSAERTGGSVSTLTIQRTQQEDSAVYLCASSLDQAIDRANYGYTFGSGTRLTVV.

The rearrangement uses TRBV4-2 and TRBJ2-1, with 7 bases that match TRBD1. CDR1 is LGHNA, CDR2 YNFKEQ, per germline. This CDR3 spans 15 amino acids. V was clipped by 4 bases and J by 4 bases; unmatched bases: 7. The CDR3: CASSPRQGSYNEQFF. The CDR3 DNA reads TGTGCCAGCAGCCCCCGACAGGGTTCGTACAATGAGCAGTTCTTC.

This chain uses TRBV30 with TRBJ1-5; D not certain. There are 11 residues in the CDR3. Looked up from germline, CDR1 is GTSNPN and CDR2 is SVGIG (reference sequence). V shed 2 bases and J shed 12 bases, with 11 bases lying between them. The CDR3 is CAWSNSGVQHF. In DNA form, the CDR3 reads TGTGCCTGGAGTAATAGTGGAGTCCAGCATTTT.

This clone was seen a handful of times. The rearrangement links TRBV6-5 to TRBJ1-2; weak D call: TRBD1 (6 bases). V lost 6 bases and J 4 bases, leaving 18 bases between the germline ends. CDR3 length: 15 residues. Germline CDR1 is MNHEY and CDR2 is SVGAGI. The CDR3 DNA reads as TGTGCCAGCAGAGATACCGGGACAACGATCTATGGCTACACCTTC. Translated, it gives CASRDTGTTIYGYTF.

The chain has TRBV7-9 and TRBJ2-1; possible D gene TRBD2, 6 bases. Germline CDR1 reads SEHNR; CDR2 reads FQNEAQ (reference sequence). Trimming took 4 bases from V and 3 from J, leaving 13 bases between them. The CDR3 contains 15 residues. This CDR3 is CASSSRDAGYNEQFF. In nucleotides, the CDR3 is TGTGCCAGCAGCTCGCGGGACGCGGGCTACAATGAGCAGTTCTTC.

The chain carries TRBV6-2 or TRBV6-3 and TRBJ2-2; a possible D gene is TRBD1 (6 bases). The V end lost 7 bases, the J end lost 5 bases, and 14 bases lay between the germline ends. Germline V gene data show CDR1 as MNHEY and CDR2 as SVGEGT. The CDR3 extends over 14 amino acids. CDR3 coding DNA: TGTGCCAGCACCCCACGGCAGGGGACCGGGGAGCTGTTTTTT. Translating it yields CASTPRQGTGELFF.

The V call is TRBV2, the J call TRBJ1-2; D gene ambiguous. Germline V gene sequence: CDR1 SNHLY, CDR2 FYNNEI. The V gene lost 3 bases and the J gene lost 6 bases, with 11 bases spanning the gap. CDR3 length equals 13 residues. The CDR3 nucleotides read TGTGCCAGCAGTGACAGACAAGTTGATGGCTACACCTTC. Protein: CASSDRQVDGYTF.

The chain recombines TRBV5-4 with TRBJ1-1; the D is unclear. The CDR3 covers 14 residues. CDR1 is SGHNT, CDR2 YYREEE, per germline (reference sequence). Trimming pared 0 bases from V and 3 bases from J, leaving 9 bases between. DNA of the CDR3: TGTGCCAGCAGCTTGGCCCTTACTTACACTGAAGCTTTCTTT. Its protein is CASSLALTYTEAFF.

The chain joins TRBV18 to TRBJ2-2; 7 bases are shared with TRBD1. This CDR3 region has 16 residues. V lost 3 bases and J lost 1; bases outside the gene matches: 5. Germline CDR1 reads KGHSH; CDR2 reads LQKENI. Here the CDR3 reads CASSPLTGRNTGELFF. For the CDR3, the DNA is TGTGCCAGCTCACCCCTGACAGGGAGGAACACCGGGGAGCTGTTTTTT.